The rows below give T cell receptor beta chains drawn from one sample of a study of cytomegalovirus exposure and HLA in healthy donors. TCRdb's copy holds only in-frame clones and misses some; the assay was immunoSEQ multiplex PCR. The sample carries about 140,000 clones, over 75% recorded once. Input material: PBMCs. The receptors come from a female donor in good health and CMV-seronegative. CDR3s include the opening cysteine and the closing phenylalanine or tryptophan. The order of the fields is CDR3 protein, CDR3 DNA, D gene, J gene, clone size, V gene. The D gene is left open where the match is weak. A row's size may be missing; if present it is once, few, many or a size class.

CASSLDNQETQYF | TGTGCCAGCAGTCTGGACAACCAAGAGACCCAGTACTTC | . | TRBJ2-5 | . | TRBV6-5
CATTTDRGTEAFF | TGTGCCACCACGACGGACAGGGGGACTGAAGCTTTCTTT | TRBD1 | TRBJ1-1 | . | TRBV6-5
CASSPPGLAGGGYNEQFF | TGCGCCAGCAGCCCCCCGGGACTAGCGGGAGGGGGCTACAATGAGCAGTTCTTC | TRBD2 | TRBJ2-1 | . | TRBV4-1
CASSYSNRGLTEAFF | TGTGCCAGCAGTTACTCCAACAGGGGGCTCACTGAAGCTTTCTTT | TRBD1 | TRBJ1-1 | few | TRBV6-5
CASSPDSYNQPQHF | TGTGCCAGCAGCCCCGACAGTTACAATCAGCCCCAGCATTTT | . | TRBJ1-5 | . | TRBV6-5
CASSLEQGQETQYF | TGCGCCAGCAGCTTGGAGCAGGGACAAGAGACCCAGTACTTC | . | TRBJ2-5 | . | TRBV5-1
CASSTYSGTMYEQYF | TGTGCCAGTAGTACATATAGCGGGACGATGTACGAGCAGTACTTC | TRBD2 | TRBJ2-7 | . | TRBV19
CASRLGLAGDTQYF | TGTGCCAGCAGATTGGGACTAGCGGGAGATACGCAGTATTTT | TRBD2 | TRBJ2-3 | few | TRBV28
CASSPRLAGDETQYF | TGTGCCAGCAGTCCGAGACTAGCGGGAGATGAGACCCAGTACTTC | TRBD2 | TRBJ2-5 | . | TRBV28
CASSRTSGSTDTQYF | TGTGCCAGCAGTCGGACTAGCGGTAGCACAGATACGCAGTATTTT | TRBD2 | TRBJ2-3 | . | TRBV7-9
CASRRGTGGQETQYF | TGTGCCAGCAGACGAGGGACCGGGGGTCAAGAGACCCAGTACTTC | . | TRBJ2-5 | . | TRBV6-5
CASSRGDTEAFF | TGTGCCAGCAGCCGGGGGGACACTGAAGCTTTCTTT | . | TRBJ1-1 | . | TRBV7-9
CASRGGTPDNEQFF | TGTGCCAGCAGGGGGGGGACTCCCGACAATGAGCAGTTCTTC | TRBD2 | TRBJ2-1 | . | TRBV25-1
CASSPRTTGSNYGYTF | TGTGCCAGCTCACCAAGAACTACAGGGAGTAACTATGGCTACACCTTC | . | TRBJ1-2 | once | TRBV18
CASREGLAERLLYNEQFF | TGTGCCAGCCGAGAGGGACTAGCGGAGCGCCTACTCTACAATGAGCAGTTCTTC | TRBD2 | TRBJ2-1 | . | TRBV27
CASSPRTGQLYNYGYTF | TGTGCCAGCAGTCCAAGGACAGGGCAACTTTATAACTATGGCTACACCTTC | TRBD1 | TRBJ1-2 | . | TRBV27
CASSFFQLNTEAFF | TGTGCCAGCAGCTTCTTTCAGTTAAACACTGAAGCTTTCTTT | . | TRBJ1-1 | . | TRBV5-4
CASSDPGGAFF | TGTGCCAGCAGTGACCCCGGGGGAGCTTTCTTT | . | TRBJ1-1 | . | TRBV25-1